This entry concerns a single TCR beta chain. The antigen this receptor binds is unknown. No per-base quality is available; no much larger clone lies one base away. CDR1 and CDR2, per the germline V gene, are SGHRS and YFSETQ. CDR3 length: 15 amino acids, cysteine to phenylalanine. CDR3 DNA only is kept here, 45 bases in frame from base 1. Cut back by 4 bases and 1 base, the V and J ends lie 14 bases apart. The entry originates in a study of control samples from healthy donors and cancer patients (dated by TCRdb to 2018 to 2020). Library method: the immunoSEQ multiplex PCR assay. In its TCRdb copy, this immuneACCESS table keeps in-frame sequences only and misses some clones. Where compared with another copy, unresolved V genes explain less than half of these, and the others have no known cause. The sample yields approximately 35,000 clones; about 94% were counted once. Approximately 1.7% of the sample goes to the ten largest clones.

The sequence was collected from a man aged 35-49 years with colorectal cancer. Sequencing input: PBMCs. The sequence links TRBV5-1 to TRBJ1-1; the D gene is possibly TRBD1, with 5 bases matching. The nucleotide sequence is given as TGCGCCAGCAGCCTCCGGGACCGGGGGAACACTGAAGCTTTCTTT. It translates to CASSLRDRGNTEAFF. Full variable domain (CDR3 extended with the reference TRBV5-1 and TRBJ1-1 proteins): KAGVTQTPRYLIKTRGQQVTLSCSPISGHRSVSWYQQTPGQGLQFLFEYFSETQRNKGNFPGRFSGRQFSNSRSEMNVSTLELGDSALYLCASSLRDRGNTEAFFGQGTRLTVV.